The rows below give T cell receptor beta chains drawn from one sample of a study of cytomegalovirus exposure and HLA in healthy donors. Data came from immunoSEQ multiplex PCR; TCRdb stores just in-frame clones and leaves some out. This sample carries 150,000 or so clones, around 73% of them seen once, and the ten largest clones take 1.5%. Sequences were obtained from PBMCs. The origin of the receptors is a female donor in good health and CMV-seronegative. The CDR3 runs from the conserved cysteine through the conserved F or W. A D gene is named only where the DNA matches it firmly. Clone sizes are given selectively: once, few, many, or a class where the clone is expanded.

v_call	cdr3_length	d_call	j_call	clone_size	cdr3_nt	cdr3_aa
TRBV27	15	TRBD1	TRBJ1-3	-	TGTGCCAGCAGTTTGGACAGGGGGCTAGGAAACACCATATATTTT	CASSLDRGLGNTIYF
TRBV28	14	-	TRBJ2-5	-	TGTGCCAGCGCCCCAGAGGCAGTGGAAGAGACCCAGTACTTC	CASAPEAVEETQYF
TRBV9	13	-	TRBJ2-5	-	TGTGCCAGCAGCGTAGGGCAGGGGGAGACCCAGTACTTC	CASSVGQGETQYF
TRBV5-1	14	TRBD1	TRBJ1-3	-	TGCGCCAGCAGCTACTCCGGGACAGAAAACACCATATATTTT	CASSYSGTENTIYF
TRBV5-1	16	TRBD2	TRBJ2-7	-	TGCGCCAGCACTATGGGAAGACTAGCGGGATTGGGCGAGCAGTACTTC	CASTMGRLAGLGEQYF
TRBV5-8	13	-	TRBJ2-3	few	TGTGCCAGCAGACGGACTAGCACAGATACGCAGTATTTT	CASRRTSTDTQYF
TRBV5-4	14	-	TRBJ2-2	few	TGTGCCAGCAGCGGCGGTCAAAACACCGGGGAGCTGTTTTTT	CASSGGQNTGELFF
TRBV28	13	-	TRBJ2-1	-	TGTGCCAGCAGCCCCATTTTAGTCGATGAGCAGTTCTTC	CASSPILVDEQFF
TRBV4-3	16	-	TRBJ1-4	medium-sized	TGCGCCAGCAGCCAAGAACCATCCGGAACTAATGAAAAACTGTTTTTT	CASSQEPSGTNEKLFF
TRBV7-9	16	TRBD1	TRBJ1-3	once	TGTGCCAGCAGCGCCCGACAGGGGGCAGGTGGAAACACCATATATTTT	CASSARQGAGGNTIYF
TRBV5-4	17	TRBD2	TRBJ2-5	-	TGTGCCAGCAGCCTTAACCCGACTAGCGGGAGTACGGAGACCCAGTACTTC	CASSLNPTSGSTETQYF
TRBV18	15	TRBD2	TRBJ2-2	-	TGTGCCAGCTCTTTCCTAGCGGGATCCACCGGGGAGCTGTTTTTT	CASSFLAGSTGELFF
TRBV5-1	16	-	TRBJ2-7	-	TGCGCCAGCAGCCTTGGCCCTCGGACTAACACCTACGAGCAGTACTTC	CASSLGPRTNTYEQYF
TRBV2	15	TRBD1	TRBJ1-5	-	TGTGCCAGCAGTGAGAGGGGGCGGGGCAATCAGCCCCAGCATTTT	CASSERGRGNQPQHF
TRBV5-4	13	TRBD1	TRBJ1-1	-	TGTGCCAGCCTTCTCAGGGGGGACACTGAAGCTTTCTTT	CASLLRGDTEAFF
TRBV7-7	20	-	TRBJ2-1	-	TGTGCCAGCAGCTTATACCCCCCCGAAATCGCGGGGAGCTCCTACAATGAGCAGTTCTTC	CASSLYPPEIAGSSYNEQFF
TRBV6-5	12	TRBD2	TRBJ2-1	-	TGTGCCAGCAGTTGGGAGCGGGGCCACGAGTTCTTC	CASSWERGHEFF
TRBV4-1	14	-	TRBJ2-1	once	TGCGCCAGCAGCCAAGCACTGACACGGAATGAGCAGTTCTTC	CASSQALTRNEQFF
TRBV10-1	15	TRBD1	TRBJ1-2	-	TGCGCCAGCCCTACGGGGACAGGGGCGTCCTATGGCTACACCTTC	CASPTGTGASYGYTF
TRBV5-1	16	-	TRBJ1-4	few	TGCGCCAGCAGCTTGGGGATTGGGCAATTGGAAGAAAAACTGTTTTTT	CASSLGIGQLEEKLFF
TRBV10-3	13	TRBD2	TRBJ2-2	-	TGTGCCATTACTAGCGGGTCGGCCGGGGAGCTGTTTTTT	CAITSGSAGELFF
TRBV29-1	14	TRBD1	TRBJ1-2	few	TGCAGCGTACCCGGACAGGGGGCCAGAGGTGGCTACACCTTC	CSVPGQGARGGYTF
TRBV30	13	-	TRBJ1-6	-	TGTGCCTGGAGTGTATCCGGGAATTCACCCCTCCACTTT	CAWSVSGNSPLHF
TRBV4-2	15	-	TRBJ2-1	few	TGTGCCAGCAGCCAAGATCGGGATAACTCCAATGAGCAGTTCTTC	CASSQDRDNSNEQFF
TRBV10-3	14	-	TRBJ2-4	-	TGTGCCATCAGTGGCCAGGGATCCAAAAACATTCAGTACTTC	CAISGQGSKNIQYF
TRBV7-9	14	-	TRBJ2-7	-	TGTGCCAGCAGCTTAGTCGCGGGGTTAAACGAGCAGTACTTC	CASSLVAGLNEQYF
TRBV27	14	TRBD1	TRBJ1-2	-	TGTGCCAGCAGTTTTGGAGGGGGCGACTATGGCTACACCTTC	CASSFGGGDYGYTF
TRBV10-1	15	TRBD1	TRBJ2-1	-	TGCGCCAGCAGTCAAGGACAGGGGGCCTACAATGAGCAGTTCTTC	CASSQGQGAYNEQFF
TRBV11-2	18	TRBD2	TRBJ2-1	once	TGTGCCAGCAGCTGGACTAGCGGGAGGTCGGGCCTACACAATGAGCAGTTCTTC	CASSWTSGRSGLHNEQFF
TRBV28	14	-	TRBJ2-7	-	TGTGCCAGCAGTTTGGACACAAGGGGTGACGAGCAGTACTTC	CASSLDTRGDEQYF
TRBV15	13	-	TRBJ1-1	once	TGTGCCACCAGCAGAGATAGGAACACTGAAGCTTTCTTT	CATSRDRNTEAFF
TRBV7-2	16	TRBD2	TRBJ2-7	once	TGTGCCAGCAGCTTAGCGCTAGCGGGAGGGCCATACGAGCAGTACTTC	CASSLALAGGPYEQYF
TRBV4-3	15	TRBD1	TRBJ1-3	-	TGCGCCAGCAGACCCGGGACAGGGGAAAGCAACACCATATATTTT	CASRPGTGESNTIYF
TRBV28	14	-	TRBJ1-1	-	TGTGCCAGCAGTTTGACCGGGAGGAACACTGAAGCTTTCTTT	CASSLTGRNTEAFF
TRBV28	13	TRBD1	TRBJ2-5	few	TGTGCCAGCAGTCCCGGGACAGAAGAGACCCAGTACTTC	CASSPGTEETQYF
TRBV6-4	17	TRBD1	TRBJ1-5	-	TGTGCCAGCAGTGACTCGAACCAGGACAGGGGTGAAGAGCCCCAGCATTTT	CASSDSNQDRGEEPQHF
TRBV28	16	-	TRBJ2-5	-	TGTGCCAGCAGTCTACGTCCCGGGACATACCAAGAGACCCAGTACTTC	CASSLRPGTYQETQYF
TRBV7-6	13	-	TRBJ1-1	-	TGTGCCAGCAGCATGACTTATACCCCAGAAGCTTTCTTT	CASSMTYTPEAFF
TRBV27	15	TRBD2	TRBJ2-1	once	TGTGCCAGCAGGTCTTGGGCTAGCGGGGGCAATGAGCAGTTCTTC	CASRSWASGGNEQFF
TRBV30	14	-	TRBJ1-1	-	TGTGCCTGGATGGTCTCAGGGCTTTGGGGTGAAGCTTTCTTT	CAWMVSGLWGEAFF
TRBV7-9	12	TRBD1	TRBJ1-1	-	TGTGCCAGCAGCCTCAGGGGGACTGAAGCTTTCTTT	CASSLRGTEAFF
TRBV11-3	14	TRBD1	TRBJ1-1	-	TGTGCCAGCAGCCGACGAGGGGGCGAAACTGAAGCTTTCTTT	CASSRRGGETEAFF
TRBV30	15	TRBD1	TRBJ1-4	-	TGTGCCTGGAGATCCCTACAGGGGGCGGCTGAAAAACTGTTTTTT	CAWRSLQGAAEKLFF
TRBV29-1	12	TRBD1	TRBJ2-3	-	TGCAGCGGGACGGGACAGGGTGATACGCAGTATTTT	CSGTGQGDTQYF
TRBV4-3	15	-	TRBJ2-2	-	TGCGCCAGCAGCCAAGAGCTAATTTCGACCGGGGAGCTGTTTTTT	CASSQELISTGELFF
TRBV9	16	TRBD2	TRBJ2-3	-	TGTGCCAGCAGCGTAGCCGCGGGAGGAAGCACAGATACGCAGTATTTT	CASSVAAGGSTDTQYF
TRBV6-5	12	-	TRBJ2-4	-	TGTGCCAGCAAGGCTGCGGGCTCCATTCAGTACTTC	CASKAAGSIQYF
TRBV5-1	15	TRBD1	TRBJ2-7	-	TGCGCCAGTCGCCCCCGGACAGGGGGCGGGTACGAGCAGTACTTC	CASRPRTGGGYEQYF